The sequence of this TCR beta chain was determined in a study of Graves' ophthalmopathy and Graves' hyperthyroidism. The ends were cut back, 7 bases at V and 5 bases at J, with 14 bases in the middle. The CDR3 is 13 amino acids. Germline V gene data show CDR1 as GTSNPN and CDR2 as SVGIG (reference sequence). Points on this clonotype: A much bigger clone sits one base away, suggesting this may be a read error.

Amplified TCR beta CDR3 regions were obtained using RNA transcripts as template. An initial RT-PCR round employing HTBI primers preceded a second-round multiplex PCR. MiXCR, run by TCRdb on the multiplex PCR reads, gives a single entry per CDR3 protein. The table has hundreds of thousands of distinct CDR3 sequences, 20% to 25% seen once. Sequenced material: peripheral blood. The chain joins TRBV30 to TRBJ2-2, with D perhaps matching TRBD2 (5 bases). This TCR was recovered from a woman aged 50 to 60 with Graves' ophthalmopathy. The CDR3 nucleotides read TGTGCCTCCCGCCCCTGGGAGACCGGGGAGCTGTTTTTT. Translation gives CASRPWETGELFF.